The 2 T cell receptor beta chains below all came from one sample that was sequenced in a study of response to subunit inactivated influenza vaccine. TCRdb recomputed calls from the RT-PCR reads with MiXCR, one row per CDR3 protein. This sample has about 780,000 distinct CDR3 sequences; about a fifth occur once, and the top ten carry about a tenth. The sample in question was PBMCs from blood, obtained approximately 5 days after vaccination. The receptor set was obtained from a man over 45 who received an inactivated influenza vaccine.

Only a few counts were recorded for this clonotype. Here the CDR3 reads CASSYSARDYSSYEQYF. The CDR3 region has the DNA TGTGCCAGCAGTTACTCGGCGCGGGACTATTCCTCCTACGAGCAGTACTTC. V usage is TRBV6-2 or TRBV6-3 and J usage is TRBJ2-7; 7 bases are shared with TRBD2. Germline lookup yields CDR1 MNHEY and CDR2 SVGEGT. The V segment lost 0 bases and the J segment 0 bases; nucleotides outside the gene matches: 8. The CDR3 runs to 17 residues.

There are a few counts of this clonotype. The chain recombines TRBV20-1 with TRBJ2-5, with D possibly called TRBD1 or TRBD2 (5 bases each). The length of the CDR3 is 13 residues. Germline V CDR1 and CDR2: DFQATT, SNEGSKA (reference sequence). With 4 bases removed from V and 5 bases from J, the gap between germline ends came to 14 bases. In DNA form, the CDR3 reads TGCAGTGCTAAAACGGGGCGTCGTGAGACCCAGTACTTC. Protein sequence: CSAKTGRRETQYF.